This T cell receptor (beta chain) is from a study of blood T cells in healthy people across ages. The CDR3 length is 14 residues. The ends were cut back, 6 bases at V and 0 bases at J, with 12 bases in the middle. Study-level findings and limits: Calculation of diversity from one million T cells yielded estimates considered to be underestimates.

Collection of approximately 9.3 milliliters of peripheral blood was performed for each donor. Total RNA amounts of at least 5.5 micrograms were extracted per sample. This clonotype came up many times. As yet, its antigen is unknown. A J-beta primer mix and a sample-barcoded 5' primer were used in a second PCR of about 7 to 12 cycles. Unique molecular identifiers of 12 random nucleotides labeled each cDNA. TCRdb independently ran MiXCR on the 5' RACE reads; one entry per CDR3 protein. Of 800,000 to 950,000 distinct CDR3 sequences listed, under 40% are singletons. What was sequenced was blood. The clonotype originates from a man in his late teens or twenties in good health. The chain combines TRBV12-3 or TRBV12-4 with TRBJ2-7; D is unclear. CDR3 DNA: TGTGCCAGCAGCCCGGACGGAAGCTCCTACGAGCAGTACTTC. This sequence encodes CASSPDGSSYEQYF.